This T cell receptor beta chain appears in the sequencing data of a study of blood T cell repertoires in COVID-19. Turning to the study itself: The United States, Italy and Spain were the sources of the acute and convalescent COVID-19 samples.

Enrolled through a virtual design, the participants were between about 18 and 89 years of age and came from about two dozen US areas. Cohort 3 recovery required two negative PCRs, clearance, or symptom resolution. Per the original data handling: Estimates of nucleated cell counts were drawn from the amplification of reference gene primers. Profiled with immunoSEQ multiplex PCR; TCRdb holds only in-frame clones, not every one. That table gives V, J and clone size, and the DNA gave D and trimming. Among fewer than 350,000 clones, about 89% were seen once, and the ten largest hold 4.5% to 5.5%. CDR1 and CDR2 from the germline V gene are SGHNT and YENEEA. Trimming removed 5 bases at V and 2 bases at J, with 13 bases between. This CDR3 contains 14 residues.

This rearrangement joins TRBV11-3 to TRBJ2-7; TRBD1 is a possible D gene (6 bases). Sequenced sample: PBMCs or T cells enriched from blood (not recorded which). The source is a man aged 55 to 70 who had recovered from COVID-19. The CDR3 DNA reads as TGTGCCAGCAGCGCTGACAGGTTCGCCTACGAGCAGTACTTC. Protein: CASSADRFAYEQYF.